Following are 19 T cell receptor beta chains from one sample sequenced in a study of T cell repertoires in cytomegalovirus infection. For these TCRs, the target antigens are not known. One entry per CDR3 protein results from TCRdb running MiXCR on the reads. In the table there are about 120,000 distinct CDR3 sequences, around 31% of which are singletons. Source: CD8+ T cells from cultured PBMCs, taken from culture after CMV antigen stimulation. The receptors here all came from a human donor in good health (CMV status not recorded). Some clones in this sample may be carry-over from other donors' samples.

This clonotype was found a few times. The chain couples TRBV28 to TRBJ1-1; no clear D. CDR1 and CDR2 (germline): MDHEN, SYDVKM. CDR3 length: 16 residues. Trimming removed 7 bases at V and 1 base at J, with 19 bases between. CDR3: CASTWGGGKRNTEAFF. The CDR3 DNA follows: TGTGCCAGCACCTGGGGAGGTGGAAAGCGGAACACTGAAGCTTTCTTT.

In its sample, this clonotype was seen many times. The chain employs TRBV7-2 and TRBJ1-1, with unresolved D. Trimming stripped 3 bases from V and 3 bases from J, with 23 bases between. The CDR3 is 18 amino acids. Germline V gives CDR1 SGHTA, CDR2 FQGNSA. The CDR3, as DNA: TGTGCCAGCAGCTTCCCCTCCGTATTTCCAGCTGTGGACACTGAAGCTTTCTTT. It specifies CASSFPSVFPAVDTEAFF.

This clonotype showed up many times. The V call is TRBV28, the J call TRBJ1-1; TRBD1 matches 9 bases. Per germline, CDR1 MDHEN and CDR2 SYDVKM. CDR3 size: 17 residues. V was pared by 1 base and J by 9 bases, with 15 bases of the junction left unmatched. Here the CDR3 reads CASSLSVAASYRGQAFF. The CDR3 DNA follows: TGTGCCAGCAGTTTATCGGTCGCAGCGAGTTACAGGGGGCAAGCTTTCTTT.

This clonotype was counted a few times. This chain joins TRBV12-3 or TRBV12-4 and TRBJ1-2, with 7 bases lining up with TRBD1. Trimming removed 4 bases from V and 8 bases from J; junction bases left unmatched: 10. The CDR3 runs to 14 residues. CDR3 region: CASSWVRTGDGYTF. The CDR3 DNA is TGTGCCAGCAGTTGGGTCAGGACAGGCGACGGCTACACCTTC.

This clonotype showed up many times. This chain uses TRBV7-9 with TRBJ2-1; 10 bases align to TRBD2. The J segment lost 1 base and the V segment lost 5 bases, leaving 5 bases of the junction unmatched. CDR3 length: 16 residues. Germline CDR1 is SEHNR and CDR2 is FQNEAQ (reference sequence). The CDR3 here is CASSPTSGVSYNEQFF. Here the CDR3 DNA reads TGTGCCAGCAGCCCTACTAGCGGGGTTTCCTACAATGAGCAGTTCTTC.

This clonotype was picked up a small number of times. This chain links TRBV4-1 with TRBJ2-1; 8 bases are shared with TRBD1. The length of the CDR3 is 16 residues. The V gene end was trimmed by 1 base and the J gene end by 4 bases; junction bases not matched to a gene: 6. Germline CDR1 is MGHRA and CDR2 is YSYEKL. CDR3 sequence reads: CASSQGQDREYNEQFF. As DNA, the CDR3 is TGCGCCAGCAGCCAAGGTCAGGACAGGGAGTACAATGAGCAGTTCTTC.

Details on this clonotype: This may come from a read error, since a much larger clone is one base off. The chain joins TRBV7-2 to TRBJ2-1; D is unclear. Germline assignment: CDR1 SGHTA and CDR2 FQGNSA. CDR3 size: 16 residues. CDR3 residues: CASGLYGSLPNNEQFF. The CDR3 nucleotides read TGTGCCAGCGGCTTATACGGATCCTTACCTAACAATGAGCAGTTCTTC. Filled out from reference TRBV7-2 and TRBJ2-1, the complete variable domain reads GAGVSQSPSNKVTEKGKDVELRCDPISGHTALYWYRQSLGQGLEFLIYFQGNSAPDKSGLPSDRFSAERTGGSVSTLTIQRTQQEDSAVYLCASGLYGSLPNNEQFFGPGTRLTVL.

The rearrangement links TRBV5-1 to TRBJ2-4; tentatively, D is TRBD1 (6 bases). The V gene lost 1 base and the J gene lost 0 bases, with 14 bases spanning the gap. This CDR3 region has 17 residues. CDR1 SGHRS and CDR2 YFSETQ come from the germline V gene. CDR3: CASSLIGGTGAKNIQYF. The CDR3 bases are TGCGCCAGCAGCTTGATTGGGGGCACGGGAGCCAAAAACATTCAGTACTTC.

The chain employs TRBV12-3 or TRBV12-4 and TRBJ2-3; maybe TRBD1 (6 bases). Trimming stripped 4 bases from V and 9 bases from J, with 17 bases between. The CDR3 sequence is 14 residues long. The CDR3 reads CASSWTGPRGTQYF. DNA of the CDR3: TGTGCCAGCAGTTGGACTGGGCCAAGGGGGACGCAGTATTTT.

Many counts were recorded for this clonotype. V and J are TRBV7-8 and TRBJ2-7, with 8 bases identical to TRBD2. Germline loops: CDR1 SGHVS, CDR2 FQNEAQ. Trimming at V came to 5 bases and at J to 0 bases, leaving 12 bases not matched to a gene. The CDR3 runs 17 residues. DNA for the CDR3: TGTGCCAGCAGCGGACCGGGCGGGGGGCGGTTCTCCTACGAGCAGTACTTC. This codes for CASSGPGGGRFSYEQYF.

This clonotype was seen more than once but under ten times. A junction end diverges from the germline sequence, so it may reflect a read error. The CDR3 sequence is CASSYGGTLSHF. CDR3 nucleotides: TGTGCCAGCAGCTACGGCGGGACACTCTCACACTTC. The chain couples TRBV7-8 to TRBJ2-7; D may be TRBD1 or TRBD2 (6 bases each). The CDR3 totals 12 residues. CDR1 is SGHVS, CDR2 FQNEAQ, per germline.

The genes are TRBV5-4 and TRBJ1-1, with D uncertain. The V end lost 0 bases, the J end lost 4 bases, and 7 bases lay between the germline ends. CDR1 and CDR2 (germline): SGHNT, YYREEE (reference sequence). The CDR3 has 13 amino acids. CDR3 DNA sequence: TGTGCCAGCAGCTTGGTCGGTTCCACTGAAGCTTTCTTT. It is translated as CASSLVGSTEAFF.

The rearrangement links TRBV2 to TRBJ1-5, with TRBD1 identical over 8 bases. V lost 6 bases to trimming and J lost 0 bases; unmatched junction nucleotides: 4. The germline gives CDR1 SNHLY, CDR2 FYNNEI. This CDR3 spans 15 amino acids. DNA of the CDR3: TGTGCCAGCAGACAGACAGGGGATAGCAATCAGCCCCAGCATTTT. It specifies CASRQTGDSNQPQHF.

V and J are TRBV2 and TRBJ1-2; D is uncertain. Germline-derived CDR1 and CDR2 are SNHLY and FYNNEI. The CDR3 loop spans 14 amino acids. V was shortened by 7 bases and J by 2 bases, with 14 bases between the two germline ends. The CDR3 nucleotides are TGTGCCAGCACCCCAGCCTGGGAGAACTATGGCTACACCTTC. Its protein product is CASTPAWENYGYTF. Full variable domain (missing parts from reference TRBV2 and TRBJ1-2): EPEVTQTPSHQVTQMGQEVILRCVPISNHLYFYWYRQILGQKVEFLVSFYNNEISEKSEIFDDQFSVERPDGSNFTLKIRSTKLEDSAMYFCASTPAWENYGYTFGSGTRLTVV.

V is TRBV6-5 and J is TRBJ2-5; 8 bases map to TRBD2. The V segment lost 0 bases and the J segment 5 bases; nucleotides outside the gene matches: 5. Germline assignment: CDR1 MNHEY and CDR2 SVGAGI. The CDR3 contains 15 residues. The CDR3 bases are TGTGCCAGCAGTTACTCGGGGACTAGTAGCGAGACCCAGTACTTC. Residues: CASSYSGTSSETQYF.

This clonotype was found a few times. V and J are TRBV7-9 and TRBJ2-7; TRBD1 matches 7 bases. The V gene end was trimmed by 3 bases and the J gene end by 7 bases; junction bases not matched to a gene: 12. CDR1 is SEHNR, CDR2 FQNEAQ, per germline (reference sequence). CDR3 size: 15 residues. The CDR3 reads CASSLTGRVLGEQYF. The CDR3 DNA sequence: TGTGCCAGCAGCTTGACAGGGCGAGTTTTGGGGGAGCAGTACTTC.

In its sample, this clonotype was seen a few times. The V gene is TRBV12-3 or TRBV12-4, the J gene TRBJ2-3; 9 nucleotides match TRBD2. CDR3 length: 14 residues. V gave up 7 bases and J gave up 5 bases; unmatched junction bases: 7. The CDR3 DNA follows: TGTGCCAGCACCTTAGCGGGGGTGCAAGATACGCAGTATTTT. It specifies CASTLAGVQDTQYF.

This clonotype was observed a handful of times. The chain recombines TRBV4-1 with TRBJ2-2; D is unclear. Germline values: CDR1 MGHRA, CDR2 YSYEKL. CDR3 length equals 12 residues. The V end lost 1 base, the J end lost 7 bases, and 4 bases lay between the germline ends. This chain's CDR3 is CASSQGRGELFF. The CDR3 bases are TGCGCCAGCAGCCAAGGCCGCGGGGAGCTGTTTTTT.

CDR3 residues: CAIWGGQGQNQPQHF. The DNA of the CDR3 is TGTGCCATCTGGGGGGGACAAGGGCAAAATCAGCCCCAGCATTTT. The chain joins TRBV10-3 to TRBJ1-5, with D perhaps TRBD1 (6 bases). The CDR3 contains 15 residues. The germline CDR1 and CDR2 sequences are ENHRY and SYGVKD. The V end was cut by 8 bases, the J end by 4 bases, with 18 bases between.